These T cell receptor beta chains were read from a single sample in a study of regulatory T cells in long-lasting Graves disease. MiXCR, applied by TCRdb to the multiplex PCR reads, yields one record per CDR3 protein. The table records about 450,000 distinct CDR3 sequences, 12% to 15% of them present only once. A further study also used this sample, focusing on T cells in Graves' hyperthyroidism and ophthalmopathy.

Source: peripheral blood mononuclear cells (PBMCs), taken at new diagnosis, from a patient treated with antithyroid drugs. The receptor source for this set is a woman in her forties or fifties with Graves disease. The CDR3 runs from the conserved cysteine through the conserved F or W. The order of the fields is J gene, D gene, V gene, clone size, CDR3 DNA, CDR3 protein. The D gene is left open where the match is weak. Only some rows state a clone size, as once, few, many or a class for expanded clones.

j_call: TRBJ2-7; d_call: NA; v_call: TRBV7-2; clone_size: many; cdr3_nt: TGTGCCAGCAGCTTCGACTTAGAGCAGTACTTC; cdr3_aa: CASSFDLEQYF
j_call: TRBJ2-5; d_call: NA; v_call: TRBV3-1; clone_size: many; cdr3_nt: TGTGCCAGCAGCCAAGAGGAGGTCGAGACCCAGTACTTC; cdr3_aa: CASSQEEVETQYF
j_call: TRBJ1-1; d_call: NA; v_call: TRBV19; clone_size: many; cdr3_nt: TGTGCCAGTAGTATCGGCAACACTGAAGCTTTCTTT; cdr3_aa: CASSIGNTEAFF
j_call: TRBJ1-2; d_call: NA; v_call: TRBV6-5; clone_size: many; cdr3_nt: TGTGCCAGCAGTTACAGGCAGAACTATGGCTACACCTTC; cdr3_aa: CASSYRQNYGYTF
j_call: TRBJ1-4; d_call: TRBD1; v_call: TRBV30; clone_size: few; cdr3_nt: TGTGCCTGCAGACAGGGGCTCAATGAAAAACTGTTTTTT; cdr3_aa: CACRQGLNEKLFF
j_call: TRBJ2-7; d_call: NA; v_call: TRBV6-2/TRBV6-3; clone_size: many; cdr3_nt: TGTGCCAGCAGTTACGACGCATCCTCCTACGAGCAGTACTTC; cdr3_aa: CASSYDASSYEQYF
j_call: TRBJ1-5; d_call: TRBD1; v_call: TRBV5-5; clone_size: many; cdr3_nt: TGTGCCAGCAGCCCGGGACAGAGCTCTCAGCCCCAGCATTTT; cdr3_aa: CASSPGQSSQPQHF
j_call: TRBJ1-2; d_call: NA; v_call: TRBV12-3/TRBV12-4; clone_size: many; cdr3_nt: TGTGCCAGCAGTCCCACAGGCGTCTATGGCTACACCTTC; cdr3_aa: CASSPTGVYGYTF
j_call: TRBJ2-7; d_call: TRBD2; v_call: TRBV7-9; clone_size: NA; cdr3_nt: TGTGCCAGCAGCTTTTCTAGCGGGAGGGCCTACGAGCAGTACTTC; cdr3_aa: CASSFSSGRAYEQYF
j_call: TRBJ2-1; d_call: NA; v_call: TRBV29-1; clone_size: NA; cdr3_nt: TGCAGCGTTGTTGACGGGAGTATTTCCTACAATGAGCAGTTCTTC; cdr3_aa: CSVVDGSISYNEQFF
j_call: TRBJ2-7; d_call: TRBD1; v_call: TRBV19; clone_size: few; cdr3_nt: TGTGCCAGTAGTATTGCCCTTGGCGCCAGGGGGCTATTCTACGAGCAGTACTTC; cdr3_aa: CASSIALGARGLFYEQYF
j_call: TRBJ2-2; d_call: TRBD1; v_call: TRBV9; clone_size: NA; cdr3_nt: TGTGCCAGCAGCACCAGTACAGGGGCGGACACCGGGGAGCTGTTTTTT; cdr3_aa: CASSTSTGADTGELFF
j_call: TRBJ2-2; d_call: NA; v_call: TRBV28; clone_size: many; cdr3_nt: TGTGCCAGCACCCCCGTGAGGGAAGCGAACACCGGGGAGCTGTTTTTT; cdr3_aa: CASTPVREANTGELFF
j_call: TRBJ1-6; d_call: NA; v_call: TRBV4-1; clone_size: few; cdr3_nt: TGCGCCAGCAGCCAACCAAGAGATAATTCACCCCTCCACTTT; cdr3_aa: CASSQPRDNSPLHF
j_call: TRBJ1-1; d_call: NA; v_call: TRBV7-9; clone_size: many; cdr3_nt: TGTGCCAGCAGCTCAAAGGCAGGGCTGAACACTGAAGCTTTCTTT; cdr3_aa: CASSSKAGLNTEAFF
j_call: TRBJ2-1; d_call: NA; v_call: TRBV12-3/TRBV12-4; clone_size: many; cdr3_nt: TGTGCCAGCAGCTTCGGCAGCTCCTACAATGAGCAGTTCTTC; cdr3_aa: CASSFGSSYNEQFF
j_call: TRBJ1-6; d_call: NA; v_call: TRBV28; clone_size: few; cdr3_nt: TGTGCCGTATCGCCGACGGGACATAATTCACCCCTCCACTTT; cdr3_aa: CAVSPTGHNSPLHF
j_call: TRBJ1-3; d_call: NA; v_call: TRBV28; clone_size: many; cdr3_nt: TGTGCCAGCAGTTTTTTCCGAGGCTTCTCTGGAAACACCATATATTTT; cdr3_aa: CASSFFRGFSGNTIYF
j_call: TRBJ2-7; d_call: TRBD1; v_call: TRBV20-1; clone_size: few; cdr3_nt: TGCAGTGCCCACGACTCTGACAGGGGGCGCGAGCAGTACTTC; cdr3_aa: CSAHDSDRGREQYF
j_call: TRBJ1-5; d_call: NA; v_call: TRBV12-3/TRBV12-4; clone_size: many; cdr3_nt: TGTGCCAGCAGTTTGGCAGGGAACAATCAGCCCCAGCATTTT; cdr3_aa: CASSLAGNNQPQHF
j_call: TRBJ2-1; d_call: TRBD2; v_call: TRBV20-1; clone_size: many; cdr3_nt: TGCAGTGCTATACCCTCGACTAGCGGGAGTATCGATGAGCAGTTCTTC; cdr3_aa: CSAIPSTSGSIDEQFF
j_call: TRBJ2-3; d_call: TRBD2; v_call: TRBV7-2; clone_size: many; cdr3_nt: TGTGCCAGCAGCACCTACTCCGGGACTAGGCTCACAGATACGCAGTATTTT; cdr3_aa: CASSTYSGTRLTDTQYF
j_call: TRBJ2-3; d_call: TRBD2; v_call: TRBV11-1; clone_size: many; cdr3_nt: TGTGCCAGCAGCTCAACGCTAGCGGGGAGTCGCACAGATACGCAGTATTTT; cdr3_aa: CASSSTLAGSRTDTQYF
j_call: TRBJ2-2; d_call: NA; v_call: TRBV28; clone_size: many; cdr3_nt: TGTGCCAGCAGTTTCCCCGCGGCTCCCATCACCGGGGAGCTGTTTTTT; cdr3_aa: CASSFPAAPITGELFF
j_call: TRBJ2-1; d_call: NA; v_call: TRBV4-2; clone_size: many; cdr3_nt: TGTGCCAGCAGAGCGGTTGGGAGGCCCAATGAGCAGTTCTTC; cdr3_aa: CASRAVGRPNEQFF
j_call: TRBJ2-3; d_call: TRBD1; v_call: TRBV6-2/TRBV6-3; clone_size: few; cdr3_nt: TGTGCCAGCAGTTATCGGGACAGGGCCACAGATACGCAGTATTTT; cdr3_aa: CASSYRDRATDTQYF